This TCR beta chain was profiled in a study of T-cell reconstitution after alpha-beta-depleted transplantation in children. General study points: The main origin of T-cell counts and diversity one year after transplant was newly produced T cells. About two months after transplant, alpha-beta T cells reportedly came from several hundred expanded graft clones. Some patients' high day-60 TCRbeta diversity was traced to surviving recipient T cells and thymic progenitors.

In this sample, this clonotype turned up a few times. The target antigen is unknown. V was cut by 4 bases and J by 5 bases, with 16 bases left in between. The CDR3 has 14 amino acids. Germline lookup yields CDR1 SGHRS and CDR2 YFSETQ. TCRbeta library construction was performed incorporating unique molecular identifiers. TCRdb passed the PCR reads through MiXCR, listing each CDR3 protein once. The data show about 980,000 distinct CDR3 sequences, with 25% to 30% seen just once and more than 25% held by the top ten. The clonotype comes from a boy under two years old who had a stem cell transplant for SCID, so the T cells may come from the graft donor. Sample: PBMCs, mostly from graft donor cells, taken 360 days after TCRalphabeta/CD19-depleted stem cell transplant. The V gene is TRBV5-1, the J gene TRBJ2-7; the D gene is possibly TRBD1 (5 bases). CDR3 sequence reads: CASSLVDREDEQYF. In DNA form, the CDR3 reads TGCGCCAGCAGCCTGGTCGACAGAGAAGACGAGCAGTACTTC.